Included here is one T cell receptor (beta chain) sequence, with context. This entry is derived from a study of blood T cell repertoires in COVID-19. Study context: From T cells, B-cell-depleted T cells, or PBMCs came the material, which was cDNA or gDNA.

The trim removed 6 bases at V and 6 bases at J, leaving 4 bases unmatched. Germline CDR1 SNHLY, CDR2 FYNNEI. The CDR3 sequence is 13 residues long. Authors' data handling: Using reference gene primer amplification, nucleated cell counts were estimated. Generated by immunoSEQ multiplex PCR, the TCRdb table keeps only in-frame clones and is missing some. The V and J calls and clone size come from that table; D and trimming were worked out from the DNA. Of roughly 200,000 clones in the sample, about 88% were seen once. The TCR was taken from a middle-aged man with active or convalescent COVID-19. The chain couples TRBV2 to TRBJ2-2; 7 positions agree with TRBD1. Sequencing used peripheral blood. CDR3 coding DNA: TGTGCCAGCAGGCGACAGGGACCCGGGGAGCTGTTTTTT. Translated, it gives CASRRQGPGELFF.